This record concerns one T cell receptor (beta chain) sequence. The antigen is unknown. The source of the sample is a study of shared clonotypes between healthy human individuals. Study-level points and caveats: At large depth, rarefaction still showed sorted-subset sequencing to be incomplete.

V lost 2 bases and J 3 bases, leaving 5 bases between the germline ends. Germline assignment: CDR1 SGHRS and CDR2 YFSETQ. The CDR3 runs to 12 residues. The table came from immunoSEQ multiplex PCR; TCRdb's copy has only in-frame clones and leaves some out. Found here are approximately 2.1 million clones, over 90% of them singletons; the top ten hold 0.3% to 0.4%. The source material was naive CD4+ T cells from PBMCs. Subset denoted: CD45RA+ positively selected. The genes are TRBV5-1 and TRBJ2-5, with D unresolved. This TCR was recovered from a man between 18 and 29 years old in good health. Some clones in this sample may be carry-over from other donors' samples. CDR3 in amino acids: CASSFPKETQYF. The CDR3 coding sequence is TGCGCCAGCAGCTTTCCCAAAGAGACCCAGTACTTC.